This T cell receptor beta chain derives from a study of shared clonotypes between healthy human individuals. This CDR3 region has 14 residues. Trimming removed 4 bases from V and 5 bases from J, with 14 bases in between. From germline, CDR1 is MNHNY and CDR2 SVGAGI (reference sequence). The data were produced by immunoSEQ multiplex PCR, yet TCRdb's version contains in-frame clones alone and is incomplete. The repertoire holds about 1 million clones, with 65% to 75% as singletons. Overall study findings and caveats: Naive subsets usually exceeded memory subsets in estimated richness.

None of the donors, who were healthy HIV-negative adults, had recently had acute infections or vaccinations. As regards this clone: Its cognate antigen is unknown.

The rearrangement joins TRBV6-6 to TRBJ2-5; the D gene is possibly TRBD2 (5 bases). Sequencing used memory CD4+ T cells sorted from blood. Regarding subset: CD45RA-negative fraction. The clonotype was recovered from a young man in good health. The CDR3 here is CASSSLRRGETQYF. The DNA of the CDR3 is TGTGCCAGCAGTTCCCTCCGCCGAGGGGAGACCCAGTACTTC.